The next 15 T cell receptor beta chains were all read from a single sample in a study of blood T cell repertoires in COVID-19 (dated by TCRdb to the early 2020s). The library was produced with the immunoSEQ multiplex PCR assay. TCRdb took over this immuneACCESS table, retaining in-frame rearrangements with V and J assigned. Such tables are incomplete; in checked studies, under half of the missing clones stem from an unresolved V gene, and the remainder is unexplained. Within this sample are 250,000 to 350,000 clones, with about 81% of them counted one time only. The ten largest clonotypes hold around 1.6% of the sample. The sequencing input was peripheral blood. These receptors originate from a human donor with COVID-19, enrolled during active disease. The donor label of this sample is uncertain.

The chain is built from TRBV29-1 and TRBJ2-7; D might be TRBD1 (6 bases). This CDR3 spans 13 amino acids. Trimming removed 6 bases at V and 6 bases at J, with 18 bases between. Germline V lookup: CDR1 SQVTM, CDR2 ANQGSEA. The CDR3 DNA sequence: TGCAGCGTCGCCGCGGCAGGGGAAAGCGAGCAGTACTTC. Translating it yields CSVAAAGESEQYF.

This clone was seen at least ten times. In DNA form, the CDR3 reads TGTGCCAGCAGTCCAACTGGGGGGACAGGGAACACTGAAGCTTTCTTT. It encodes CASSPTGGTGNTEAFF. This chain links TRBV7-9 with TRBJ1-1, with TRBD1 identical over 8 bases. Unmatched junction bases numbered 10, after V lost 6 bases and J lost 1 base. The CDR3 totals 16 residues. Germline values: CDR1 SEHNR, CDR2 FQNEAQ (reference sequence).

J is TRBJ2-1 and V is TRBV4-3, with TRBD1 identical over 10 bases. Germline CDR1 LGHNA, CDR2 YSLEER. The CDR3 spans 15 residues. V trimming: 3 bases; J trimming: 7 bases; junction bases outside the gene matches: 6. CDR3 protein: CASSHRQGAGNEQFF. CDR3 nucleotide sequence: TGCGCCAGCAGCCATCGACAGGGGGCTGGGAATGAGCAGTTCTTC.

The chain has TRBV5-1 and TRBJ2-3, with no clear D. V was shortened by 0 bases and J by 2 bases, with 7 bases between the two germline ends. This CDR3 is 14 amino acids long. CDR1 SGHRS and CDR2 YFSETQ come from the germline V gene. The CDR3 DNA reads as TGCGCCAGCAGCTTGGGGGCGCCCACAGATACGCAGTATTTT. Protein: CASSLGAPTDTQYF. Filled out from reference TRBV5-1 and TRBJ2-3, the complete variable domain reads KAGVTQTPRYLIKTRGQQVTLSCSPISGHRSVSWYQQTPGQGLQFLFEYFSETQRNKGNFPGRFSGRQFSNSRSEMNVSTLELGDSALYLCASSLGAPTDTQYFGPGTRLTVL.

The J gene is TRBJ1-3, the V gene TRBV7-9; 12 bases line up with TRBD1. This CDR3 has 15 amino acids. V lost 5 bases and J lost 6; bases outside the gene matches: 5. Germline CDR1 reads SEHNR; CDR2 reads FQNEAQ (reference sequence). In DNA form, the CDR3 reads TGTGCCAGCAGCCGGGGACAGGGGGCTGTAAACACCATATATTTT. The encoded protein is CASSRGQGAVNTIYF.

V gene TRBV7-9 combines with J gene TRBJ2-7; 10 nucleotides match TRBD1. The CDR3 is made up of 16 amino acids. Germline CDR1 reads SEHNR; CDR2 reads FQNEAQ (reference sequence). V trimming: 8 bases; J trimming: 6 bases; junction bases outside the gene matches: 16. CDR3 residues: CASGMKTGGFGREQYF. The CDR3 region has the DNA TGTGCCAGCGGAATGAAGACAGGGGGCTTTGGTCGCGAGCAGTACTTC.

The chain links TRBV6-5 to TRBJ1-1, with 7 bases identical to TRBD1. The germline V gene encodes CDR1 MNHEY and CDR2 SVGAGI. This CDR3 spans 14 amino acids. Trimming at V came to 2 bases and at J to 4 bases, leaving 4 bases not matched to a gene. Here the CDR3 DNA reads TGTGCCAGCAGTTACAGGGGGCGGACCACTGAAGCTTTCTTT. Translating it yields CASSYRGRTTEAFF.

The CDR3 DNA follows: TGCGCCAGCAGCAGAAGGGGTTTGGAGACCCAGTACTTC. This codes for CASSRRGLETQYF. The chain uses TRBV5-1 and TRBJ2-5; a possible D gene is TRBD1 (5 bases). The length of the CDR3 is 13 residues. Germline lookup yields CDR1 SGHRS and CDR2 YFSETQ. V lost 4 bases and J lost 5, with 12 bases in between.

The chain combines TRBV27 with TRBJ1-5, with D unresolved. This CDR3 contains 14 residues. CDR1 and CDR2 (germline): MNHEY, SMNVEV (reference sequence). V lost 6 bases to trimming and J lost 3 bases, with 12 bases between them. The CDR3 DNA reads TGTGCCAGCAGCCTGGAGAGGTTCAATCAGCCCCAGCATTTT. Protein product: CASSLERFNQPQHF.

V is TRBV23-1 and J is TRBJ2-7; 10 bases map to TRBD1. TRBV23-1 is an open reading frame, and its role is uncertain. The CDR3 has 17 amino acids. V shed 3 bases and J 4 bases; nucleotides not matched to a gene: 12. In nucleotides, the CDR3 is TGCGCCAGCAGTCACCGAGCCTCGACAGGGGGCAATTACGAGCAGTACTTC. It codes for CASSHRASTGGNYEQYF.

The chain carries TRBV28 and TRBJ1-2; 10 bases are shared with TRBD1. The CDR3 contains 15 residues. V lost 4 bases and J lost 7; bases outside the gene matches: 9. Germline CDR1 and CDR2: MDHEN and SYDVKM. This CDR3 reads CASSSIDRGRGGYTF. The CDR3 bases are TGTGCCAGCAGTTCAATCGACAGGGGGCGAGGTGGCTACACCTTC.

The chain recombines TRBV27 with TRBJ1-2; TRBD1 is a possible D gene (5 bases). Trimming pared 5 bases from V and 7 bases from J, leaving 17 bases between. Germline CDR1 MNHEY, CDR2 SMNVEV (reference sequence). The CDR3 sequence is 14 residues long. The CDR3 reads CASSDLGTGGGYTF. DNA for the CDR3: TGTGCCAGCAGTGACTTGGGTACCGGGGGTGGCTACACCTTC.

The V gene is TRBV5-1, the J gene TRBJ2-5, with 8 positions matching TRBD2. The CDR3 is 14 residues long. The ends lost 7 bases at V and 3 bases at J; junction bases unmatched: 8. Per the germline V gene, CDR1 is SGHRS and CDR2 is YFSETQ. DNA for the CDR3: TGCGCCAGCGGGGTGCGGGGGGCGAAAGAGACCCAGTACTTC. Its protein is CASGVRGAKETQYF.

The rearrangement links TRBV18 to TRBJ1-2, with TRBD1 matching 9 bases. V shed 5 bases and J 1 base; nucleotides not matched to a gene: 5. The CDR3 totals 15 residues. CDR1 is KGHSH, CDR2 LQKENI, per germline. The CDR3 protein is CASSFWDRDNYGYTF. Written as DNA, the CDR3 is TGTGCCAGCTCATTCTGGGACAGGGATAACTATGGCTACACCTTC.

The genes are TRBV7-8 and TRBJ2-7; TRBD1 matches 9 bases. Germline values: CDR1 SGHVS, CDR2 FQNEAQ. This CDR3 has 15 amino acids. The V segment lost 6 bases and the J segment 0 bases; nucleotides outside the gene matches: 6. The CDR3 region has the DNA TGTGCCAGCAGAAAGACAGGGGGGAGCTCCTACGAGCAGTACTTC. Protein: CASRKTGGSSYEQYF. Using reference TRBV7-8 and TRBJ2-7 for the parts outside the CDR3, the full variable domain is GAGVSQSPRYKVAKRGQDVALRCDPISGHVSLFWYQQALGQGPEFLTYFQNEAQLDKSGLPSDRFFAERPEGSVSTLKIQRTQQEDSAVYLCASRKTGGSSYEQYFGPGTRLTVT.